The T cell receptor (beta chain) under discussion was sequenced for a study of blood T cell repertoires in COVID-19. From germline, CDR1 is SGHTA and CDR2 FQGNSA. V trimming: 5 bases; J trimming: 9 bases; junction bases outside the gene matches: 9. The CDR3 loop spans 15 amino acids. Authors' processing steps: The assay estimated nucleated cells by amplifying reference gene primers. Method: immunoSEQ multiplex PCR; TCRdb's copy keeps in-frame clones and lacks some. V, J and clone size derive from that table, while D and trimming were established from the DNA sequence. The repertoire consists of some 17,000 clones, with approximately 90% occurring once and the leading ten covering less than 20%.

The chain links TRBV7-2 to TRBJ2-1; 11 nucleotides line up with TRBD2. Sequenced sample: peripheral blood. This receptor was taken from a man aged 50-60 years with active COVID-19. This chain's CDR3 is CASSLGGSGRGEQFF. The CDR3 DNA reads TGTGCCAGCAGCCTCGGGGGTAGCGGGAGGGGTGAGCAGTTCTTC.